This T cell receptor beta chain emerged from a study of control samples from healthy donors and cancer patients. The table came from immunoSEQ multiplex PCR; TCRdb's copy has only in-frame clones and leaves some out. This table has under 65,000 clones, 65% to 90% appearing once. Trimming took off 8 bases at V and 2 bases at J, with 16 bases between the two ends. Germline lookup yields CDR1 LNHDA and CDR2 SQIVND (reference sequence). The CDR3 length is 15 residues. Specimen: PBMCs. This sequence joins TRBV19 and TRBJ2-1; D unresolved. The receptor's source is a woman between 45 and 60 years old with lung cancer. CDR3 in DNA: TGTGCCAGTCAGCCCACTGGGGTAACCTACAATGAGCAGTTCTTC. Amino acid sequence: CASQPTGVTYNEQFF. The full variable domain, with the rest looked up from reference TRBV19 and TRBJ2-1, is DGGITQSPKYLFRKEGQNVTLSCEQNLNHDAMYWYRQDPGQGLRLIYYSQIVNDFQKGDIAEGYSVSREKKESFPLTVTSAQKNPTAFYLCASQPTGVTYNEQFFGPGTRLTVL.